The T cell receptor beta chain described here comes from a study of blood T cell repertoires in COVID-19. CDR3 length: 14 residues. Trimming stripped 4 bases from V and 5 bases from J, with 15 bases between. Per the germline V gene, CDR1 is SGHNT and CDR2 is YYREEE (reference sequence). Using immunoSEQ multiplex PCR, the repertoire was profiled, and TCRdb retains in-frame clones only, with some absent. The sample lists under 300,000 clones, approximately 91% seen once, with 0.95% to 1.5% in the top ten. The V call is TRBV5-4, the J call TRBJ1-1; D may be TRBD1 (5 bases). This clonotype originated in a human donor in a cohort exposed to, infected with or recovered from COVID-19 (not recorded which). The donor label of this sample is uncertain. Sequences were obtained from PBMCs or T cells enriched from blood (not recorded which). The CDR3 reads CASSIQHRTTEAFF. CDR3 DNA sequence: TGTGCCAGCAGCATCCAACACAGGACGACTGAAGCTTTCTTT. The entire variable domain, with the rest obtained from reference TRBV5-4 and TRBJ1-1, is as follows: ETGVTQSPTHLIKTRGQQVTLRCSSQSGHNTVSWYQQALGQGPQFIFQYYREEENGRGNFPPRFSGLQFPNYSSELNVNALELDDSALYLCASSIQHRTTEAFFGQGTRLTVV.